The next 7 T cell receptor beta chains were all read from a single sample in a study of cytomegalovirus exposure and HLA in healthy donors. In the PCR, 60 Vbeta and 13 Jbeta primers were used. Using immunoSEQ multiplex PCR, the repertoire was profiled, and TCRdb retains in-frame clones only, with some absent. The sample contains 150,000 to 200,000 clones, 75% to 80% of which appear only once. The sample consisted of PBMCs. All receptors derive from a woman aged 30 to 39 in good health and CMV-seropositive.

The V call is TRBV5-1, the J call TRBJ2-3, with TRBD2 matching 11 bases. The germline V gene encodes CDR1 SGHRS and CDR2 YFSETQ. V trimming: 4 bases; J trimming: 0 bases; junction bases outside the gene matches: 13. This CDR3 region has 19 residues. The CDR3: CASSPPGSGGALSTDTQYF. DNA of the CDR3: TGCGCCAGCAGCCCCCCCGGTAGCGGGGGGGCGTTGAGCACAGATACGCAGTATTTT.

This chain joins TRBV2 and TRBJ2-1; the match to TRBD1 covers 8 bases. Germline lookup yields CDR1 SNHLY and CDR2 FYNNEI. V lost 4 bases to trimming and J lost 4 bases; unmatched junction nucleotides: 6. This CDR3 is built from 15 residues. The CDR3 DNA reads as TGTGCCAGCAGTGCGGAACAGGGGGTTTACAATGAGCAGTTCTTC. Encoded protein: CASSAEQGVYNEQFF.

With regard to this clone: The junction and the germline gene differ at one end; a read error may be behind it. The CDR3, as DNA: TGTGCCAGCAGTTTACGGCAGGGTAGCAATCAGCCCCGGCATTTT. This gives the protein CASSLRQGSNQPRHF. The chain has TRBV27 and TRBJ1-5; perhaps TRBD1 as D (5 bases). Germline CDR1 is MNHEY and CDR2 is SMNVEV (reference sequence). The CDR3 is made up of 15 amino acids.

The V gene is TRBV4-1, the J gene TRBJ1-6; D not resolved. Per the germline V gene, CDR1 is MGHRA and CDR2 is YSYEKL. The CDR3 has 16 residues. V shed 1 base and J shed 2 bases, with 9 bases lying between them. Here the CDR3 DNA reads TGCGCCAGCAGCCAAGTGGCTAGACCCTATAATTCACCCCTCCACTTT. Protein: CASSQVARPYNSPLHF.

J is TRBJ1-5 and V is TRBV19, with 9 bases matching TRBD1. The CDR3 spans 14 residues. Germline lookup yields CDR1 LNHDA and CDR2 SQIVND (reference sequence). Losses at the gene ends were 7 bases for V and 7 bases for J; bases not matched to a gene: 8. The CDR3 DNA reads as TGTGCCAGTATCGCGGGACAGGGAGGCCAGCCCCAGCATTTT. Translation gives CASIAGQGGQPQHF.

The chain uses TRBV5-4 and TRBJ2-5, with TRBD1 matching 7 bases. CDR1 is SGHNT, CDR2 YYREEE, per germline (reference sequence). The V and J ends lost 0 bases and 12 bases, in that order; junction bases with no gene match: 11. The CDR3 contains 14 residues. The chain's CDR3 is CASSLEGVRDSEYF. The CDR3 nucleotides are TGTGCCAGCAGCTTGGAGGGGGTCCGGGACAGCGAGTACTTC.

The chain uses TRBV4-1 and TRBJ1-1, with 9 bases lining up with TRBD1. J was trimmed by 3 bases and V by 8 bases; bases with no gene match: 4. The germline CDR1 and CDR2 sequences are MGHRA and YSYEKL. CDR3 length equals 13 residues. Here the CDR3 reads CASRTGADTEAFF. CDR3 nucleotides: TGCGCCAGCCGGACAGGGGCCGACACTGAAGCTTTCTTT.